This T cell receptor beta chain appears in the sequencing data of a study of blood T cells in healthy people across ages. The donors, healthy Caucasians from Russia, were aged 6 to 90. CDR1 LGHNA and CDR2 YNFKEQ come from the germline V gene. The CDR3 spans 17 residues. The second PCR ran about 7 to 12 cycles with a sample-barcoded 5' primer and J-beta primers. Each cDNA molecule, via a template-switch adaptor with 12 random nucleotides, was tagged. TCRdb independently ran MiXCR on the 5' RACE reads; one entry per CDR3 protein. This sample has around 400,000 distinct CDR3 sequences, with approximately 47% found just once.

The sequence was collected from a man between 60 and 75 years old in good health. The chain carries TRBV4-2 and TRBJ2-4; a possible D gene is TRBD2 (6 bases). The DNA matches TRBJ2-7 better at its end, which makes the J call doubtful. The sample taken for sequencing was blood. The CDR3 sequence: CASSQDPVGGEAHEQYF. CDR3 nucleotides: TGTGCCAGCAGCCAAGATCCAGTGGGCGGGGAAGCCCACGAGCAGTACTTC.